This passage covers 17 T cell receptor beta chains from one sample sequenced in a study of blood T cell repertoires in COVID-19. The protocol was immunoSEQ multiplex PCR, while the TCRdb copy is restricted to in-frame clones and leaves out a portion. The sample yields tens of thousands of clones, approximately 92% seen once. Sequencing input: peripheral blood. The receptors come from a human donor with active COVID-19. The donor label of this sample is uncertain.

The table lists this clone with a count of one. The chain recombines TRBV4-3 with TRBJ2-1; 7 positions match TRBD2. The CDR3 has 17 residues. Germline V lookup: CDR1 LGHNA, CDR2 YSLEER. J lost 5 bases, V lost 4 bases, and 14 bases had no gene match. Here the CDR3 DNA reads TGCGCCAGCAGCCCCGATGGGCGGGGGTTGTCCCACAATGAGCAGTTCTTC. It encodes CASSPDGRGLSHNEQFF.

The chain has TRBV2 and TRBJ2-2, with unresolved D. The CDR3 runs to 14 residues. The V and J ends lost 6 bases and 1 base respectively, with 9 bases between them. Germline-derived CDR1 and CDR2 are SNHLY and FYNNEI. This chain's CDR3 is CASSETKNTGELFF. In DNA, the CDR3 is TGTGCCAGCAGCGAGACAAAGAACACCGGGGAGCTGTTTTTT.

This clone was observed a few times. V is TRBV5-1 and J is TRBJ2-7; TRBD2 aligns across 8 bases. Germline V gene sequence: CDR1 SGHRS, CDR2 YFSETQ. V was clipped by 1 base and J by 5 bases; unmatched bases: 5. CDR3 length: 14 residues. In DNA form, the CDR3 reads TGCGCCAGCAGCTTGAGCGGGAGAGTGAACGAGCAGTACTTC. It yields the protein CASSLSGRVNEQYF.

The genes are TRBV11-3 and TRBJ2-2; D might be TRBD2 (6 bases). With 5 bases removed from V and 1 base from J, the gap between germline ends came to 14 bases. The CDR3 consists of 16 residues. Germline V CDR1 and CDR2: SGHNT, YENEEA. The DNA for the CDR3 is TGTGCCAGCAGCCCGCCGGGACTCAAGAACACCGGGGAGCTGTTTTTT. The encoded protein is CASSPPGLKNTGELFF.

V usage is TRBV6-5 and J usage is TRBJ2-7, with 7 bases matching TRBD2. J lost 3 bases, V lost 5 bases, and 7 bases had no gene match. CDR3 size: 14 residues. Looked up from germline, CDR1 is MNHEY and CDR2 is SVGAGI. In DNA form, the CDR3 reads TGTGCCAGCAGTCGCCCAGAGCGGGGCTACGAGCAGTACTTC. It is translated as CASSRPERGYEQYF.

The rearrangement uses TRBV9 and TRBJ2-2, with TRBD2 as a possible D gene (5 bases). Trimming stripped 4 bases from V and 8 bases from J, with 9 bases between. CDR3 length: 12 amino acids. Germline V lookup: CDR1 SGDLS, CDR2 YYNGEE. CDR3 nucleotides: TGTGCCAGCAGCCTCAGAGGGGGGGAGCTGTTTTTT. The encoded protein is CASSLRGGELFF.

The chain joins TRBV5-1 to TRBJ2-4, with 8 positions matching TRBD1. Trimming cost V 0 bases and J 7 bases; bases outside gene matches: 3. This CDR3 contains 14 residues. The germline CDR1 and CDR2 sequences are SGHRS and YFSETQ. The CDR3 here is CASSLGTGLNIQYF. Here the CDR3 DNA reads TGCGCCAGCAGCTTGGGGACAGGGTTGAACATTCAGTACTTC.

The chain joins TRBV11-3 to TRBJ2-1; 9 bases agree with TRBD2. CDR3 size: 15 residues. J lost 8 bases, V lost 3 bases, and 8 bases had no gene match. CDR1 is SGHNT, CDR2 YENEEA, per germline. CDR3 coding DNA: TGTGCCAGCAGCTTCGGGACTAGCAGCCAGTATGAGCAGTTCTTC. As protein: CASSFGTSSQYEQFF.

CDR3 sequence (DNA): TGTGCCAGCAGCCAACGTTCGGGGGAATACAATGAGCAGTTCTTC. Encoded protein: CASSQRSGEYNEQFF. The V call is TRBV4-2, the J call TRBJ2-1; maybe TRBD2 (6 bases). The CDR3 sequence is 15 residues long. CDR1 is LGHNA and CDR2 is YNFKEQ in the germline V gene. Trimming left V 2 bases short and J 4 bases short, with 12 bases between.

The rearrangement joins TRBV7-8 to TRBJ1-2, with 10 bases matching TRBD1. The V segment lost 4 bases and the J segment 8 bases; nucleotides outside the gene matches: 4. Germline-derived CDR1 and CDR2 are SGHVS and FQNEAQ. The CDR3 sequence is 13 residues long. In DNA, the CDR3 is TGTGCCAGCAGCTACGACAGGGGGCTAGGCTACACCTTC. It translates to CASSYDRGLGYTF.

J is TRBJ2-5 and V is TRBV2; 7 bases agree with TRBD1. The V gene end was trimmed by 7 bases and the J gene end by 1 base; junction bases not matched to a gene: 3. Germline V gives CDR1 SNHLY, CDR2 FYNNEI. The CDR3 contains 13 residues. The CDR3 protein is CASTGTVQETQYF. The CDR3 DNA sequence: TGTGCCAGCACCGGGACAGTCCAAGAGACCCAGTACTTC. Variable domain in full (rest from reference TRBV2 and TRBJ2-5): EPEVTQTPSHQVTQMGQEVILRCVPISNHLYFYWYRQILGQKVEFLVSFYNNEISEKSEIFDDQFSVERPDGSNFTLKIRSTKLEDSAMYFCASTGTVQETQYFGPGTRLLVL.

This chain uses TRBV25-1 with TRBJ1-5, with 8 bases lining up with TRBD1. Per the germline V gene, CDR1 is MGHDK and CDR2 is SYGVNS. After removal of 5 bases from V and 1 base from J, the junction contained 4 bases not matched to a gene. The CDR3 loop spans 15 amino acids. This CDR3 reads CASSLNRGSNQPQHF. In DNA form, the CDR3 reads TGTGCCAGCAGTCTAAACAGGGGGAGCAATCAGCCCCAGCATTTT. Complete variable domain (other parts from reference TRBV25-1 and TRBJ1-5): EADIYQTPRYLVIGTGKKITLECSQTMGHDKMYWYQQDPGMELHLIHYSYGVNSTEKGDLSSESTVSRIRTEHFPLTLESARPSHTSQYLCASSLNRGSNQPQHFGDGTRLSIL.

V gene TRBV7-2 combines with J gene TRBJ2-7; 9 bases are a match to TRBD1. This CDR3 has 14 residues. Germline loops: CDR1 SGHTA, CDR2 FQGNSA. Unmatched junction bases numbered 4, after V lost 5 bases and J lost 2 bases. Here the CDR3 reads CASSRGQGPYEQYF. The CDR3 DNA reads TGTGCCAGCAGCAGGGGACAGGGCCCCTACGAGCAGTACTTC.

V is TRBV9 and J is TRBJ1-1; 8 bases match TRBD1. Germline V gene data show CDR1 as SGDLS and CDR2 as YYNGEE. This CDR3 contains 14 residues. V trimming: 0 bases; J trimming: 11 bases; junction bases outside the gene matches: 9. CDR3 residues: CASSVAIQGAPAFF. The CDR3 DNA reads as TGTGCCAGCAGCGTAGCGATCCAGGGGGCGCCGGCTTTCTTT.

V gene TRBV6-2 or TRBV6-3 combines with J gene TRBJ1-5; TRBD1 matches at 9 bases. CDR3 length: 15 amino acids. The junction had 5 bases not matched to a gene; V was cut back by 2 bases and J by 6 bases. Germline V gives CDR1 MNHEY, CDR2 SVGEGT. The CDR3, as DNA: TGTGCCAGCAGTTACAGACAGGGGGTGAGTCAGCCCCAGCATTTT. Its protein product is CASSYRQGVSQPQHF.

This chain connects TRBV24-1 to TRBJ2-7; perhaps TRBD2 as D (5 bases). This CDR3 has 14 residues. From germline, CDR1 is KGHDR and CDR2 SFDVKD. Trimming pared 3 bases from V and 3 bases from J, leaving 11 bases between. The CDR3 loop reads CATSDPGNNYEQYF. CDR3 DNA sequence: TGTGCCACCAGTGATCCCGGGAACAACTACGAGCAGTACTTC.

V is TRBV11-2 and J is TRBJ2-5; TRBD2 matches at 7 bases. The CDR3 sequence is 18 residues long. Per germline, CDR1 SGHAT and CDR2 FQNNGV. Germline trimming cut 0 bases from V and 7 bases from J; bases unmatched to any gene: 17. The DNA of the CDR3 is TGTGCCAGCAGCTTAGATCCCCCGAGACTAGCAGCAATAGGGACCCAGTACTTC. It encodes CASSLDPPRLAAIGTQYF.